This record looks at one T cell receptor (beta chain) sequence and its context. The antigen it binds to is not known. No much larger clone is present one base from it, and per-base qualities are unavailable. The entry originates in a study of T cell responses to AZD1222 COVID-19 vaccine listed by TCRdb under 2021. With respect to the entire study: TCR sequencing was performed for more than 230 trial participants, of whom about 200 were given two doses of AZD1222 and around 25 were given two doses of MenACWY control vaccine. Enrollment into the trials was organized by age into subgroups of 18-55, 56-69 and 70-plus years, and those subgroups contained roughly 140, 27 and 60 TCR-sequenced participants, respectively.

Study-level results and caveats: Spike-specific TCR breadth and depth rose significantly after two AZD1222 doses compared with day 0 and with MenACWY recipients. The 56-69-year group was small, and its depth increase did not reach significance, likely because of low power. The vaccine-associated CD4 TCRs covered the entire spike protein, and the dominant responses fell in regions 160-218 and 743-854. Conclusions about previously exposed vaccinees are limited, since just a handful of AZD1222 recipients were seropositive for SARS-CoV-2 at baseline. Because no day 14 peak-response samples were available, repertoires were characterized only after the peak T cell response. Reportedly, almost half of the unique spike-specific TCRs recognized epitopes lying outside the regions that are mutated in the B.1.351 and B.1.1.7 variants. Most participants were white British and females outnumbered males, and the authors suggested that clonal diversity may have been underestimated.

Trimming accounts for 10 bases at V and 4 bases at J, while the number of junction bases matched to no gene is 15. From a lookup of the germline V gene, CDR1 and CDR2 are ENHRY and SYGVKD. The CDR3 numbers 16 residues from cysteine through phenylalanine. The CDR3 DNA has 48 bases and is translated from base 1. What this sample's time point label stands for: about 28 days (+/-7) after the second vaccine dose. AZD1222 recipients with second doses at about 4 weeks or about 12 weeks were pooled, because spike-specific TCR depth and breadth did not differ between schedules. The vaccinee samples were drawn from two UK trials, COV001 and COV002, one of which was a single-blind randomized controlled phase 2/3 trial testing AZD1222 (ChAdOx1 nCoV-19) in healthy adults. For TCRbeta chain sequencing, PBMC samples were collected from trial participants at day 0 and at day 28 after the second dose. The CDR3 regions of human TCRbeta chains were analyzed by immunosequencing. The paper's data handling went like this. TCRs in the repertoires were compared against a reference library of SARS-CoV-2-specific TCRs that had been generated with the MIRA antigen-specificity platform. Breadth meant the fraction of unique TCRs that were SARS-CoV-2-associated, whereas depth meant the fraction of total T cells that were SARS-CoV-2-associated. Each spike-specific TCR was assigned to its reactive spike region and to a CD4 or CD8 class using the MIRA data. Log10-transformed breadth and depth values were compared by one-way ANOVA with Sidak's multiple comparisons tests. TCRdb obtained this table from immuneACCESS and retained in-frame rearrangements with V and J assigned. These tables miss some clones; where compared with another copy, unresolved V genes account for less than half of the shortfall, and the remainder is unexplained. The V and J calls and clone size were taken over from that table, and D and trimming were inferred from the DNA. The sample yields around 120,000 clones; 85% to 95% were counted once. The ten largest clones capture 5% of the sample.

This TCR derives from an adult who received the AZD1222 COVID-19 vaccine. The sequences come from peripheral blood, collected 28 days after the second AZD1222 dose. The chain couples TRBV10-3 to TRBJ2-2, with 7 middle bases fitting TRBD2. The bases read TGTGCCACCCGACTAGCACCCCAAGGGGTCACCGGGGAGCTGTTTTTT. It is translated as CATRLAPQGVTGELFF.